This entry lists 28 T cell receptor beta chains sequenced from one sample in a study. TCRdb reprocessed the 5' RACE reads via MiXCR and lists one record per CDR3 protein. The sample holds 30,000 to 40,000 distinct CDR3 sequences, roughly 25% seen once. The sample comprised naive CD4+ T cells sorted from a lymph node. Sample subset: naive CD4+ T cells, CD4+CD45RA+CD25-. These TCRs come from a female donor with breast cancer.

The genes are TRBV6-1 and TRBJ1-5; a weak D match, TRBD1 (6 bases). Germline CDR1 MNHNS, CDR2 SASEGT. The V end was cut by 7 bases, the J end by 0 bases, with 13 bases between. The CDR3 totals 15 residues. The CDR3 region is CASKAGEDSNQPQHF. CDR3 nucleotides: TGTGCCAGCAAAGCAGGGGAGGATAGCAATCAGCCCCAGCATTTT.

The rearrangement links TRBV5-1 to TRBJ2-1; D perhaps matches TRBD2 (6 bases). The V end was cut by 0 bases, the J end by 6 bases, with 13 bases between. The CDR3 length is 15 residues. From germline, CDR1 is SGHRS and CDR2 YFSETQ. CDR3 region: CASSLGEVLRNEQFF. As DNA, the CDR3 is TGCGCCAGCAGCTTGGGGGAGGTATTGCGCAATGAGCAGTTCTTC.

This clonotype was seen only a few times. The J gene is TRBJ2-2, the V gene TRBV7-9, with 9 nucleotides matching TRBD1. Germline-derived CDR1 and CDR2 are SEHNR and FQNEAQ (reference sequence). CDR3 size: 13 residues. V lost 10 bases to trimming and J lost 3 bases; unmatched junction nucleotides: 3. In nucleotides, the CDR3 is TGTGCCACTAGGACAGGGGACACCGGGGAGCTGTTTTTT. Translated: CATRTGDTGELFF.

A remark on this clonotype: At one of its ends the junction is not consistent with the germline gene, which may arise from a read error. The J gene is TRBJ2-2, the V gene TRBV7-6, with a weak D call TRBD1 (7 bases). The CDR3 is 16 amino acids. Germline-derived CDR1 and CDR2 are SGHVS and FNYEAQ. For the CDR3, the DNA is TGTGCCAGCAGCGACGAGGGGGCGGCCGGAGGCGGGGAGCTGTTCTTT. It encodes CASSDEGAAGGGELFF.

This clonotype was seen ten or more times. Here the CDR3 reads CASSLTRNEQFF. As DNA, the CDR3 is TGTGCCAGCAGTTTAACTCGAAATGAGCAGTTCTTC. The chain has TRBV12-3 or TRBV12-4 and TRBJ2-1, with D uncertain. The V end was cut by 2 bases, the J end by 7 bases, with 6 bases between. This CDR3 has 12 amino acids.

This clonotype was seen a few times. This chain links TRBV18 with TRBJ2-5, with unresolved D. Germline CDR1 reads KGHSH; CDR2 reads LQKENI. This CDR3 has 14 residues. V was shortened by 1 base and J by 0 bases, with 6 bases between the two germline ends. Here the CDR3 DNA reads TGTGCCAGCTCACCACTCGGACACCAAGAGACCCAGTACTTC. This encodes CASSPLGHQETQYF.

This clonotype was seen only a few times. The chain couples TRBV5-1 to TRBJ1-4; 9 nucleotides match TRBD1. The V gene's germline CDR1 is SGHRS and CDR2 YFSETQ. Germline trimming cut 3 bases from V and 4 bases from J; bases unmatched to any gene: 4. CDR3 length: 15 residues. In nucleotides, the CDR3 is TGCGCCAGCAGCTCCGGACAGGGGCGTAATGAAAAACTGTTTTTT. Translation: CASSSGQGRNEKLFF. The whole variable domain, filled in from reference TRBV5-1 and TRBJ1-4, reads KAGVTQTPRYLIKTRGQQVTLSCSPISGHRSVSWYQQTPGQGLQFLFEYFSETQRNKGNFPGRFSGRQFSNSRSEMNVSTLELGDSALYLCASSSGQGRNEKLFFGSGTQLSVL.

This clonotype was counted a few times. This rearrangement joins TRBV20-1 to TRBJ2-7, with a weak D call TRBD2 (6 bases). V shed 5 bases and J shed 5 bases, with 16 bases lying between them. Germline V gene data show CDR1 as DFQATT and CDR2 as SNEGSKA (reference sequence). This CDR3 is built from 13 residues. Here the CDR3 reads CSAAGESGDEQYF. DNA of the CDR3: TGCAGTGCTGCCGGGGAGTCGGGAGACGAGCAGTACTTC.

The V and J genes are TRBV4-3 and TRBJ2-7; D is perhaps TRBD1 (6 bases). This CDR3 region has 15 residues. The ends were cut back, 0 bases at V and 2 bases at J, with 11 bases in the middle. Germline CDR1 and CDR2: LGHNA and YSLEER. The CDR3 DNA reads TGCGCCAGCAGCCAAGAAGGGACAAATACCTACGAGCAGTACGTC. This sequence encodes CASSQEGTNTYEQYV.

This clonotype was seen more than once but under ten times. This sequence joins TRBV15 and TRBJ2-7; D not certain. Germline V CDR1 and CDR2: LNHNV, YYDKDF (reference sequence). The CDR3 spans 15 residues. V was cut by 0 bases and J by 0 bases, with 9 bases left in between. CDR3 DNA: TGTGCCACCAGCAGAGATCCGGATTACTCCTACGAGCAGTACTTC. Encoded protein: CATSRDPDYSYEQYF.

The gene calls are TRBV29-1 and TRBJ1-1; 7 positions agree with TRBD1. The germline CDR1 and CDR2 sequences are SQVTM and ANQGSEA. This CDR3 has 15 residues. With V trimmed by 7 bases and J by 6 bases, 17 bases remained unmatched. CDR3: CSAQGGNLAISEAFF. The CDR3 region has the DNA TGCAGCGCCCAGGGGGGGAATTTGGCCATCTCTGAAGCTTTCTTT.

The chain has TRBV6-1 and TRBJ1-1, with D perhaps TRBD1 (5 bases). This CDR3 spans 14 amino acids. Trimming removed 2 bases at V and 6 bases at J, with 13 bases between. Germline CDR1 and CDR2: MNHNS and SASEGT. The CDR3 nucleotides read TGTGCCAGCAGTGAACAGGGAATGGACTCTGAAGCTTTCTTT. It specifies CASSEQGMDSEAFF.

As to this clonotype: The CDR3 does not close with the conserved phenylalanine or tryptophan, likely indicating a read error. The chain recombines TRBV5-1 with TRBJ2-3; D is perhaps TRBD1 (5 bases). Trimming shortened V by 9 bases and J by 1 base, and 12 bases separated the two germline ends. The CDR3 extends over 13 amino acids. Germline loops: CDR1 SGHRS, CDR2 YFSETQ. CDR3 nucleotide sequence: TGCGCCACCAGAGGCAGGGGCACAGATACGCAGTATCTT. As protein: CATRGRGTDTQYL.

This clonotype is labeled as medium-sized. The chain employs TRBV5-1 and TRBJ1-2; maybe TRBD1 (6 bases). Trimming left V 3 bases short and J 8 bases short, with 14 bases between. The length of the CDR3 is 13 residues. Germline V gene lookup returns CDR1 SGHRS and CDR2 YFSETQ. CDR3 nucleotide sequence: TGCGCCAGCAGCTCAGAACAGGGTGTAGGCTACACCTTC. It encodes CASSSEQGVGYTF. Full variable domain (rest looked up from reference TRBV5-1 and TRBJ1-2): KAGVTQTPRYLIKTRGQQVTLSCSPISGHRSVSWYQQTPGQGLQFLFEYFSETQRNKGNFPGRFSGRQFSNSRSEMNVSTLELGDSALYLCASSSEQGVGYTFGSGTRLTVV.

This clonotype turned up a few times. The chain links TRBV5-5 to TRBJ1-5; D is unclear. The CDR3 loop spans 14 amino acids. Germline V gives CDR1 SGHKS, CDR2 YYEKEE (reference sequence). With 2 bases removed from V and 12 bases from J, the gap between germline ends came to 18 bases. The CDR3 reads CASSLVGSYQVQHF. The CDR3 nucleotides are TGTGCCAGCAGCTTAGTGGGGTCGTATCAGGTCCAGCATTTT.

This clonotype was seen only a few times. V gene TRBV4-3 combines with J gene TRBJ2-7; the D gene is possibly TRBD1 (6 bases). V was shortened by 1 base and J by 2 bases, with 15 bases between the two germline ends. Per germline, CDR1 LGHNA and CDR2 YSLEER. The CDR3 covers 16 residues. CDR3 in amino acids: CASSQVFQGSAYEQYF. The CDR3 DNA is TGCGCCAGCAGCCAAGTATTCCAGGGGAGCGCCTACGAGCAGTACTTC.

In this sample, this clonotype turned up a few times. The CDR3: CASSPDGKNTEAFF. The CDR3 DNA sequence: TGTGCCAGCAGCCCCGACGGAAAGAACACTGAAGCTTTCTTT. V is TRBV7-3 and J is TRBJ1-1; D not resolved. CDR1 and CDR2 (germline): SGHTA, FQGTGA. The length of the CDR3 is 14 residues. V was cut by 5 bases and J by 1 base, with 11 bases left in between.

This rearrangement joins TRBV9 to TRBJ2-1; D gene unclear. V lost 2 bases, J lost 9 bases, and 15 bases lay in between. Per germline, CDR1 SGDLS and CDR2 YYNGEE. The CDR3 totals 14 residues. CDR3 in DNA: TGTGCCAGCAGCGTGACCCCGACGGGCGGTGAGCAGTTCTTC. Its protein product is CASSVTPTGGEQFF.

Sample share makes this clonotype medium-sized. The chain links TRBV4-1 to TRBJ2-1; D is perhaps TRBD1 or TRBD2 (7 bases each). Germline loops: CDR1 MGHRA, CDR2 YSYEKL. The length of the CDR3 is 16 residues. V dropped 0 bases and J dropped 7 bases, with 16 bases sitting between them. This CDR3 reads CASSQDPGTAGNEQFF. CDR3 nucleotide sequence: TGCGCCAGCAGCCAAGATCCCGGGACAGCGGGGAATGAGCAGTTCTTC.

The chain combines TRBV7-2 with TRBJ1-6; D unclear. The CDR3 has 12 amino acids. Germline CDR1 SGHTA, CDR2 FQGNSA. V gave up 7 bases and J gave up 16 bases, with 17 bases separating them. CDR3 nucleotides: TGTGCCAGCAATTCACCCCCAGCCCTGCTCCACTTT. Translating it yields CASNSPPALLHF.

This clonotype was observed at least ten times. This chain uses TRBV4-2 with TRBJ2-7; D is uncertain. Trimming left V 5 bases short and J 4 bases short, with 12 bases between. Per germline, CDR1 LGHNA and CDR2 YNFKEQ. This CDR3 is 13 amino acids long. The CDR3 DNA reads TGTGCCAGCAGCGCCCGAGGTGGTTACGAGCAGTACTTC. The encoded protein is CASSARGGYEQYF.

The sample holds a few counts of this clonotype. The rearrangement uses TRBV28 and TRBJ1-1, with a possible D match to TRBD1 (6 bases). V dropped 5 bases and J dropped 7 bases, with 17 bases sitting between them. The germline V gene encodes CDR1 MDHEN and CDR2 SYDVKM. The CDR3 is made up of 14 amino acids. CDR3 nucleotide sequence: TGTGCCAGCAGTACTCCGGGACAACCTAATGAAGCTTTCTTT. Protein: CASSTPGQPNEAFF.

In nucleotides, the CDR3 is TGCGCCAGCAGCTTGGTTGCCGAGAACACCGGGGAGCTGTTTTTT. This encodes CASSLVAENTGELFF. The chain uses TRBV5-1 and TRBJ2-2; D is unresolved. With 0 bases removed from V and 1 base from J, the gap between germline ends came to 7 bases. The CDR3 is 15 residues long. Germline V gene sequence: CDR1 SGHRS, CDR2 YFSETQ. Looking up the rest from reference TRBV5-1 and TRBJ2-2 gives the full variable domain: KAGVTQTPRYLIKTRGQQVTLSCSPISGHRSVSWYQQTPGQGLQFLFEYFSETQRNKGNFPGRFSGRQFSNSRSEMNVSTLELGDSALYLCASSLVAENTGELFFGEGSRLTVL.

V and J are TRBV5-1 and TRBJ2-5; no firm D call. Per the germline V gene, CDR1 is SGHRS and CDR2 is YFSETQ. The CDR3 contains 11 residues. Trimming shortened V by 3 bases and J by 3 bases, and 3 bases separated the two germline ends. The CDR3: CASSYEETQYF. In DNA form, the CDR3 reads TGCGCCAGCAGCTATGAAGAGACCCAGTACTTC.

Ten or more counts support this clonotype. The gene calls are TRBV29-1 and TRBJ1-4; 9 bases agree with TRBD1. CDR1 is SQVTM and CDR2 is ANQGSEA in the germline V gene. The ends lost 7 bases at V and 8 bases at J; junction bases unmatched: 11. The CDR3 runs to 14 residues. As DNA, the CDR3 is TGCAGCGCTGACACCGGGACAGGGAACGAAAAACTGTTTTTT. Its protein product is CSADTGTGNEKLFF.

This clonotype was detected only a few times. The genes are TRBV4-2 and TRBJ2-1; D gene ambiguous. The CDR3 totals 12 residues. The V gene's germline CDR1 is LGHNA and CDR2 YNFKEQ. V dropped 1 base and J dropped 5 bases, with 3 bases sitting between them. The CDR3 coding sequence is TGTGCCAGCAGCCAAGGGAACAATGAGCAGTTCTTC. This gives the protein CASSQGNNEQFF.

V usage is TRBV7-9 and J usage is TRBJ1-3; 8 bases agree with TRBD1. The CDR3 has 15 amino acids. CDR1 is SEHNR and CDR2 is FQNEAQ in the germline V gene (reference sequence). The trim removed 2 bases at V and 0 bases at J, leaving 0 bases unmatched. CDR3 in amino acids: CASSLTGGSGNTIYF. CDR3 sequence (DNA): TGTGCCAGCAGCTTAACAGGGGGCTCTGGAAACACCATATATTTT.

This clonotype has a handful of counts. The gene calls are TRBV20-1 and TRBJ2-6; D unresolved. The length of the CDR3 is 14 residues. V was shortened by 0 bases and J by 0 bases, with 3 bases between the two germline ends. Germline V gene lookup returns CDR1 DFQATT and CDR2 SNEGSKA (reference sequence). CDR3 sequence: CSARDPSGANVLTF. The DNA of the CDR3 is TGCAGTGCTAGAGATCCCTCTGGGGCCAACGTCCTGACTTTC.